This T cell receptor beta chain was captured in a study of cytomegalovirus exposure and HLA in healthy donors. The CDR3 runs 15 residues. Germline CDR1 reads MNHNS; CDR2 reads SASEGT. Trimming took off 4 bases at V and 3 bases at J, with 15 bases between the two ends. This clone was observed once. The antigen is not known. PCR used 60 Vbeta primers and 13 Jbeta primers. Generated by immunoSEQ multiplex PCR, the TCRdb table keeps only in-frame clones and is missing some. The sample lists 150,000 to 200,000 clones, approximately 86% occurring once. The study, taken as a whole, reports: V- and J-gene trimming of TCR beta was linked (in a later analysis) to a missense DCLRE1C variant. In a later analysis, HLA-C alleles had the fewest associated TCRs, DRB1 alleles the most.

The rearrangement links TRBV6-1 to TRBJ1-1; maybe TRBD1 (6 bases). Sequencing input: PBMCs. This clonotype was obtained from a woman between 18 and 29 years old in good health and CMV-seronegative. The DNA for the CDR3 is TGTGCCAGCAGTGTGACAGGCGGGGGGGACACTGAAGCTTTCTTT. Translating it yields CASSVTGGGDTEAFF.